This is a list of T cell receptor beta chains from one sample in a study of blood T cell repertoires in COVID-19. The protocol was immunoSEQ multiplex PCR, while the TCRdb copy is restricted to in-frame clones and leaves out a portion. In the table there are a few hundred thousand clones, approximately 89% of which are singletons. Sequenced: PBMCs or T cells enriched from blood (not recorded which). The source is a man aged 40-49 years in a cohort exposed to, infected with or recovered from COVID-19 (not recorded which). The CDR3 runs from the conserved cysteine through the conserved F or W. A D gene is named only where the DNA matches it firmly. The size field is filled for only some rows; it gives once, few, many or a size class.

size: .
V: TRBV7-6
D: TRBD2
J: TRBJ2-3
CDR3: CASSLVAGGRTDTQYF
DNA: TGTGCCAGCAGCTTGGTAGCGGGAGGGAGGACAGATACGCAGTATTTT

size: .
V: TRBV5-4
D: TRBD1
J: TRBJ1-1
CDR3: CASSADRQNTEAFF
DNA: TGTGCCAGCAGCGCGGACAGGCAGAACACTGAAGCTTTCTTT

size: few
V: TRBV7-3
D: .
J: TRBJ1-1
CDR3: CASSSGHTNTEAFF
DNA: TGTGCCAGCAGCTCGGGACATACGAACACTGAAGCTTTCTTT

size: .
V: TRBV28
D: TRBD1
J: TRBJ1-4
CDR3: CASSLGRGLRNEKLFF
DNA: TGTGCCAGCAGTTTGGGCAGGGGGCTTAGGAATGAAAAACTGTTTTTT

size: .
V: TRBV6-5
D: TRBD2
J: TRBJ2-1
CDR3: CASSLAGGNYNEQFF
DNA: TGTGCCAGCAGTTTAGCGGGAGGGAACTACAATGAGCAGTTCTTC

size: .
V: TRBV28
D: .
J: TRBJ1-2
CDR3: CASYDSYNYGYTF
DNA: TGTGCCTCGTATGACAGTTATAACTATGGCTACACCTTC

size: .
V: TRBV2
D: TRBD1
J: TRBJ1-5
CDR3: CASSERQGAAQPQHF
DNA: TGTGCCAGCAGTGAACGGCAGGGGGCGGCGCAGCCCCAGCATTTT

size: .
V: TRBV30
D: .
J: TRBJ2-1
CDR3: CAWSNTPRNEQFF
DNA: TGTGCCTGGAGTAACACTCCCAGGAATGAGCAGTTCTTC

size: .
V: TRBV27
D: .
J: TRBJ1-5
CDR3: CASKEQDNQPQHF
DNA: TGTGCCAGCAAGGAACAGGACAATCAGCCCCAGCATTTT

size: .
V: TRBV7-2
D: .
J: TRBJ2-7
CDR3: CASSFVSGEQYF
DNA: TGTGCCAGCAGCTTCGTCAGCGGCGAGCAGTACTTC

size: .
V: TRBV19
D: TRBD1
J: TRBJ2-7
CDR3: CASRPGTGSHEQYF
DNA: TGTGCCAGCAGACCCGGGACAGGGTCCCACGAGCAGTACTTC

size: .
V: TRBV7-3
D: .
J: TRBJ2-1
CDR3: CASSLSFYNEQFF
DNA: TGTGCCAGCAGCTTATCCTTTTACAATGAGCAGTTCTTC

size: .
V: TRBV2
D: .
J: TRBJ2-2
CDR3: CASSTWGGATGELFF
DNA: TGTGCCAGCTCGACGTGGGGCGGGGCCACCGGGGAGCTGTTTTTT

size: .
V: TRBV19
D: TRBD2
J: TRBJ2-1
CDR3: CASSMVLGASGSHSYNEQFF
DNA: TGTGCCAGTAGTATGGTTTTGGGGGCTAGCGGGAGCCACTCCTACAATGAGCAGTTCTTC

size: .
V: TRBV27
D: .
J: TRBJ2-5
CDR3: CASSRDYTGETQYF
DNA: TGTGCCAGCAGCCGGGACTATACAGGGGAGACCCAGTACTTC

size: .
V: TRBV30
D: TRBD2
J: TRBJ2-2
CDR3: CAWSVRGAGELFF
DNA: TGTGCCTGGAGTGTACGGGGGGCCGGGGAGCTGTTTTTT

size: .
V: TRBV30
D: TRBD1
J: TRBJ1-1
CDR3: CAWTPGTGIGNTEAFF
DNA: TGTGCCTGGACTCCCGGGACAGGGATCGGAAACACTGAAGCTTTCTTT